The TCR beta chain described here comes from a study of blood T cell repertoires in COVID-19. Before being deemed recovered, Cohort 3 donors had two negative PCRs, clearance, or symptom resolution. Under the authors' procedure: How many nucleated cells were present was estimated from reference gene primer amplification. Clones were read by immunoSEQ multiplex PCR, and TCRdb kept only the in-frame ones, dropping some. Clone size and the V and J calls come from that table; the DNA yielded D and trimming. The sample contains roughly 250,000 clones, 75% to 90% of which appear only once. A remark on this clone: The sample has other DNA sequences that encode this CDR3 too.

CDR1 DFQATT and CDR2 SNEGSKA come from the germline V gene (reference sequence). This CDR3 has 11 residues. The V gene lost 3 bases and the J gene lost 6 bases, with 6 bases spanning the gap. Sequenced input: PBMCs or T cells enriched from blood (not recorded which). V is TRBV20-1 and J is TRBJ1-5, with D tentatively TRBD1 (5 bases). The receptor's source is a woman in her 30s who had recovered from COVID-19. The CDR3 region is CSASGGQPQHF. The CDR3 DNA follows: TGCAGTGCTAGCGGGGGTCAGCCCCAGCATTTT.